This T cell receptor beta chain originates from a study of memory CD8 T cells in hepatitis C reinfection. Study summary: After reinfection, a couple of primary-infection resolvers became chronically infected. Between 12 and 24 weeks after reinfection detection, late samples were drawn.

The repertoire was sequenced with immunoSEQ multiplex PCR; TCRdb's copy has only in-frame clones and lacks some. The sample comprises 45,000 to 50,000 clones, 89% of which are singletons, and 0.72% rests with the top ten. Time point defined: late/post reinfection, 12 to 24 weeks after detection. TCR sequencing was done directly ex vivo on sorted cells, without expansion in vitro. Total naive CD8 T cells were sorted as viable CD3+ CD8+ CD45RO- cells from a couple of donors. V was clipped by 1 base and J by 8 bases; unmatched bases: 7. Germline loops: CDR1 MNHEY, CDR2 SVGAGI. The CDR3 runs 15 residues. This clone was observed a single time.

Sequenced input: naive CD8+ T cells sorted from blood. The source of this sequence is a man between 18 and 35 years old with hepatitis C virus infection. The chain couples TRBV6-5 to TRBJ2-3; 9 bases match TRBD2. The CDR3, as DNA: TGTGCCAGCAGTTACTTTAGCGGGAGTAAGGGTACGCAGTATTTT. It translates to CASSYFSGSKGTQYF.